This is a list of T cell receptor beta chains from one sample in a study of T-cell memory formation after mild COVID-19. TCRdb reprocessed the 5' RACE reads via MiXCR and lists one record per CDR3 protein. Among some 490,000 distinct CDR3 sequences listed, 15% to 20% were seen once. Sequenced sample: PBMCs or a T cell subset sorted from them (not recorded which). These receptors originate from an adult woman who had mild COVID-19 (a few samples of this study predate the infection). Cell type and time point are not known. Both conserved end residues are part of each CDR3. Each record gives: V gene, clone size, D gene, J gene, CDR3 protein, CDR3 DNA. The D gene is left open where the match is weak. Clone size, where shown, is once, few, many, or a class for clones that have expanded.

V: TRBV7-3; size: NA; D: NA; J: TRBJ1-1; CDR3: CASSSQQNTEAFF; DNA: TGTGCCAGCAGCTCCCAACAGAACACTGAAGCTTTCTTT
V: TRBV29-1; size: few; D: NA; J: TRBJ2-7; CDR3: CSVEDMGTEQYF; DNA: TGCAGCGTTGAAGACATGGGAACCGAGCAGTACTTC
V: TRBV7-3; size: few; D: NA; J: TRBJ1-1; CDR3: CASSPEVGARTEAFF; DNA: TGTGCCAGCAGCCCCGAGGTAGGGGCTAGGACTGAAGCTTTCTTT
V: TRBV7-3; size: few; D: NA; J: TRBJ2-5; CDR3: CASSPSGNTETQYF; DNA: TGTGCCAGCAGCCCCTCAGGGAATACGGAGACCCAGTACTTC
V: TRBV29-1; size: few; D: NA; J: TRBJ1-4; CDR3: CSVVRDPGANEKLFF; DNA: TGCAGCGTTGTCAGGGACCCAGGGGCTAATGAAAAACTGTTTTTT
V: TRBV25-1; size: few; D: NA; J: TRBJ2-3; CDR3: CASSESSRGRLGTDTQYF; DNA: TGTGCCAGCAGTGAATCTTCCCGAGGGCGCCTAGGCACAGATACGCAGTATTTT
V: TRBV18; size: NA; D: NA; J: TRBJ2-4; CDR3: CASSPPSASRNIQYF; DNA: TGTGCCAGCTCACCACCTTCGGCTAGCAGAAACATTCAGTACTTC
V: TRBV7-3; size: NA; D: TRBD2; J: TRBJ2-1; CDR3: CASSSTDGTSYNEQFF; DNA: TGTGCCAGCAGCTCAACGGACGGGACTAGCTACAATGAGCAGTTCTTC
V: TRBV12-3/TRBV12-4; size: NA; D: TRBD1; J: TRBJ2-2; CDR3: CASSLEQGYGELFF; DNA: TGTGCCAGCAGTTTGGAACAGGGGTACGGGGAGCTGTTTTTT
V: TRBV7-2; size: NA; D: TRBD2; J: TRBJ2-5; CDR3: CASSGRLAGGIGETQYF; DNA: TGTGCCAGCAGCGGCCGACTAGCGGGAGGGATTGGAGAGACCCAGTACTTC
V: TRBV4-3; size: NA; D: NA; J: TRBJ1-5; CDR3: CASSQDRRQPQHF; DNA: TGCGCCAGCAGCCAAGATAGGAGACAGCCCCAGCATTTT
V: TRBV5-1; size: NA; D: TRBD1; J: TRBJ1-1; CDR3: CASSSSGGLTEAFF; DNA: TGCGCCAGCAGCTCTTCAGGGGGTCTCACTGAAGCTTTCTTT
V: TRBV5-1; size: NA; D: NA; J: TRBJ1-2; CDR3: CASSSDRGGYTF; DNA: TGCGCCAGCAGCTCGGACCGGGGTGGCTACACCTTC
V: TRBV27; size: few; D: NA; J: TRBJ1-5; CDR3: CASSLWGPQRNPQPQHF; DNA: TGTGCCAGCAGTTTGTGGGGACCCCAACGTAACCCTCAGCCCCAGCATTTT
V: TRBV5-5; size: NA; D: TRBD1; J: TRBJ1-2; CDR3: CASSQGQGADGYTF; DNA: TGTGCCAGCAGCCAGGGACAGGGGGCTGATGGCTACACCTTC
V: TRBV6-6; size: few; D: NA; J: TRBJ2-7; CDR3: CASSYSEGTVSEQYF; DNA: TGTGCCAGCAGTTACTCGGAAGGGACGGTGTCCGAGCAGTACTTC
V: TRBV2; size: few; D: NA; J: TRBJ2-7; CDR3: CASSEQGLSYEQYF; DNA: TGTGCCAGCAGTGAGCAGGGGCTATCCTACGAGCAGTACTTC
V: TRBV9; size: NA; D: NA; J: TRBJ2-3; CDR3: CASSVARGGSTDTQYF; DNA: TGTGCCAGCAGCGTAGCGCGGGGTGGGAGCACAGATACGCAGTATTTT
V: TRBV24-1; size: few; D: NA; J: TRBJ2-1; CDR3: CATRKGLGEQFF; DNA: TGTGCCACCAGGAAGGGATTAGGTGAGCAGTTCTTC
V: TRBV7-9; size: NA; D: NA; J: TRBJ2-1; CDR3: CASSLSSSGLSYNEQFF; DNA: TGTGCCAGCAGCTTAAGCTCGAGCGGGCTATCCTACAATGAGCAGTTCTTC
V: TRBV19; size: few; D: TRBD1; J: TRBJ1-1; CDR3: CASSPRDRGSTEAFF; DNA: TGTGCCAGTAGTCCCCGGGACAGGGGAAGCACTGAAGCTTTCTTT
V: TRBV7-9; size: NA; D: NA; J: TRBJ1-6; CDR3: CASGTVQGSPLHF; DNA: TGTGCCAGCGGCACTGTCCAGGGTTCACCCCTCCACTTT
V: TRBV4-2; size: few; D: TRBD1; J: TRBJ2-7; CDR3: CASSQAPPRQGYEQYF; DNA: TGTGCCAGCAGCCAAGCCCCACCCCGACAGGGCTACGAGCAGTACTTC
V: TRBV12-3/TRBV12-4; size: few; D: NA; J: TRBJ2-3; CDR3: CASLGGGDTQYF; DNA: TGTGCCAGCTTGGGAGGCGGTGATACGCAGTATTTT
V: TRBV4-1; size: few; D: NA; J: TRBJ1-1; CDR3: CASTTQGNTEAFF; DNA: TGCGCCAGTACCACACAGGGGAACACTGAAGCTTTCTTT
V: TRBV10-1; size: NA; D: TRBD2; J: TRBJ2-7; CDR3: CASSGLGLAGGHHEQYF; DNA: TGCGCCAGCAGTGGACTTGGGTTAGCGGGAGGGCACCACGAGCAGTACTTC
V: TRBV5-1; size: NA; D: NA; J: TRBJ1-2; CDR3: CASSFEGSGYTF; DNA: TGCGCCAGCAGCTTTGAGGGAAGCGGCTACACCTTC
V: TRBV9; size: few; D: TRBD2; J: TRBJ2-6; CDR3: CASSVTSGGSGANVLTF; DNA: TGTGCCAGCAGCGTCACTAGCGGGGGTTCTGGGGCCAACGTCCTGACTTTC
V: TRBV7-9; size: NA; D: TRBD2; J: TRBJ2-3; CDR3: CASSPREAYTQYF; DNA: TGTGCCAGCAGCCCGCGGGAGGCATATACGCAGTATTTT
V: TRBV7-8; size: few; D: NA; J: TRBJ2-1; CDR3: CASSLASYPGHASPLNNEQFF; DNA: TGTGCCAGCAGCTTAGCTTCTTACCCGGGACATGCTTCACCCTTAAACAATGAGCAGTTCTTC
V: TRBV24-1; size: few; D: NA; J: TRBJ2-1; CDR3: CATSQGGEPNNEQFF; DNA: TGTGCCACCAGTCAAGGGGGGGAACCCAACAATGAGCAGTTCTTC